This TCR beta chain originates from a study of blood T cell repertoires in COVID-19. Original data processing: Reference gene primer amplification gave estimated nucleated cell counts. Repertoires were generated with immunoSEQ multiplex PCR, while TCRdb's copy carries only in-frame clones and drops some. That table is the source of V, J and clone size, and D and trimming were worked out from the DNA. The sample has 200,000 or so clones, 65% to 90% seen once. The CDR3 totals 18 residues. The origin of this receptor is a man between 35 and 55 years old who had recovered from COVID-19. The genes are TRBV21-1 and TRBJ1-3. TRBV21-1 is a pseudogene segment. Input material: peripheral blood. CDR3 protein: CASSKVSRRSCSGNTIYF. The CDR3 DNA sequence: TGTGCCAGCAGCAAAGTATCTAGGAGGTCCTGCTCTGGAAACACCATATATTTT.